Shown below are 23 T cell receptor beta chains from a single sample sequenced in a study of regulatory T cells in long-lasting Graves disease. This sample's time point: newly diagnosed GD, antithyroid drugs for less than 3 months. Scientists built the TCR library using RNA that was extracted from PBMCs. Arm-PCR of CDR3 regions with iRepertoire HTBI primers generated TCR beta libraries. TCRdb independently ran MiXCR on the multiplex PCR reads; one entry per CDR3 protein. The table has roughly 260,000 distinct CDR3 sequences, 18% seen once. The same specimen was also included in a second study, on T cells in Graves' hyperthyroidism and ophthalmopathy.

The sample was peripheral blood mononuclear cells (PBMCs), taken at new diagnosis, from a patient treated with antithyroid drugs. These receptors all come from a woman in her thirties with Graves disease.

This clonotype was seen ten or more times. The chain uses TRBV7-2 and TRBJ2-1, with TRBD2 matching over 14 bases. The CDR3 sequence is 16 residues long. Germline CDR1 and CDR2: SGHTA and FQGNSA. The V gene end was trimmed by 1 base and the J gene end by 9 bases; junction bases not matched to a gene: 5. The CDR3 loop is CASSLGGLAGAGEQFF. As DNA, the CDR3 is TGTGCCAGCAGCTTAGGGGGACTAGCGGGGGCTGGTGAGCAGTTCTTC.

In this sample, this clonotype turned up many times. V usage is TRBV11-2 and J usage is TRBJ2-5; D possibly corresponds to TRBD2 (6 bases). CDR1 and CDR2 (germline): SGHAT, FQNNGV. Trimming removed 1 base at V and 2 bases at J, with 17 bases between. There are 17 residues in the CDR3. The CDR3 region has the DNA TGTGCCAGCAGCTTAGCCCCCCCAGGGACTCTGCAAGAGACCCAGTACTTC. Protein sequence: CASSLAPPGTLQETQYF.

This clonotype has only a few counts. The gene calls are TRBV19 and TRBJ2-2; D is unresolved. Trimming left V 6 bases short and J 6 bases short, with 11 bases between. The germline V gene encodes CDR1 LNHDA and CDR2 SQIVND (reference sequence). This CDR3 region has 13 residues. As DNA, the CDR3 is TGTGCCAGTAGCCTAAGCCCCGCCGGGGAGCTGTTTTTT. Its translation is CASSLSPAGELFF.

This clonotype was found many times. This chain links TRBV7-9 with TRBJ2-7; 7 bases are shared with TRBD1. Germline V gives CDR1 SEHNR, CDR2 FQNEAQ (reference sequence). J gave up 2 bases and V 5 bases, and 12 bases lay outside the gene matches. The CDR3 is 16 residues long. CDR3 residues: CASSPLLGQKTYEQYF. Written as DNA, the CDR3 is TGTGCCAGCAGCCCATTATTGGGACAGAAGACCTACGAGCAGTACTTC.

The table lists this clonotype with many counts. The CDR3 region has the DNA TGCGCCAGCAGCCAAGGACAGGGCCAAAGGGAGCAGTACTTC. This codes for CASSQGQGQREQYF. V usage is TRBV4-1 and J usage is TRBJ2-7, with TRBD1 matching over 7 bases. Trimming cost V 1 base and J 7 bases; bases outside gene matches: 7. The CDR3 has 14 residues. Germline V gene data show CDR1 as MGHRA and CDR2 as YSYEKL.

This clonotype was detected once. A much larger clone lies a single base off, so this may be a read error. The chain couples TRBV6-6 to TRBJ2-7; D unclear. Trimming took 0 bases from V and 7 from J, leaving 16 bases between them. The V gene's germline CDR1 is MNHNY and CDR2 SVGAGI (reference sequence). The CDR3 is 15 residues long. CDR3 in amino acids: CASSYSRNQINEQYF. CDR3 DNA sequence: TGTGCCAGCAGTTACTCGAGGAATCAGATCAATGAGCAGTACTTC.

This clonotype was counted at least ten times. The rearrangement joins TRBV7-2 to TRBJ2-7, with 16 positions matching TRBD2. This CDR3 has 19 residues. Per germline, CDR1 SGHTA and CDR2 FQGNSA. Trimming cost V 1 base and J 1 base; bases outside gene matches: 7. The CDR3 DNA is TGTGCCAGCAGCTTAGTGGGGACTAGCGGGGGGGCCAGGTCCTACGAGCAGTACTTC. This translates into CASSLVGTSGGARSYEQYF.

In regard to this clonotype: A read error may be the cause here, since a much bigger clone is one base away. This CDR3 is missing its conserved last phenylalanine or tryptophan, likely due to a read error. The rearrangement joins TRBV5-6 to TRBJ2-7, with D maybe TRBD2 (6 bases). The CDR3 length is 13 residues. V was cut by 0 bases and J by 5 bases, with 9 bases left in between. Per the germline V gene, CDR1 is SGHDT and CDR2 is YYEEEE. CDR3 sequence: CASSLVEGHEQYL. The CDR3 DNA sequence: TGTGCCAGCAGCTTGGTGGAGGGCCACGAGCAGTACTTA.

This clonotype occurred many times. This chain joins TRBV10-3 and TRBJ1-6, with a weak D call TRBD1 (6 bases). The CDR3 sequence is 16 residues long. V gave up 2 bases and J gave up 7 bases, with 15 bases separating them. Germline CDR1 ENHRY, CDR2 SYGVKD. CDR3 amino acids: CAISEAQGTTNSPLHF. The CDR3 coding sequence is TGTGCCATCAGTGAGGCCCAGGGGACAACCAATTCACCCCTCCACTTT.

This clonotype was observed a handful of times. This chain uses TRBV6-1 with TRBJ1-1, with D maybe TRBD1 (6 bases). CDR3 length: 12 amino acids. Trimming left V 6 bases short and J 10 bases short, with 15 bases between. Germline values: CDR1 MNHNS, CDR2 SASEGT. The chain's CDR3 is CASSLQGDGAFF. DNA for the CDR3: TGTGCCAGCAGCCTACAGGGTGATGGAGCTTTCTTT.

This clonotype has a single count. V usage is TRBV19 and J usage is TRBJ1-3; D is undetermined. The germline gives CDR1 LNHDA, CDR2 SQIVND (reference sequence). V lost 6 bases to trimming and J lost 0 bases, with 9 bases between them. The CDR3 spans 14 residues. CDR3 DNA sequence: TGTGCCAGTAGCCCAGAGCCCTCTGGAAACACCATATATTTT. Translated, it gives CASSPEPSGNTIYF.

This clonotype was detected a few times. J is TRBJ2-1 and V is TRBV5-8, with 11 bases matching TRBD1. Germline trimming cut 0 bases from V and 7 bases from J; bases unmatched to any gene: 9. Germline-derived CDR1 and CDR2 are SGHTS and YDEGEE. The CDR3 totals 17 residues. CDR3 bases: TGTGCCAGCAGCTTGGCCGGGGGGACAGGGGGAAGAAATGAGCAGTTCTTC. Protein: CASSLAGGTGGRNEQFF.

This clonotype was seen at least ten times. This chain uses TRBV27 with TRBJ2-4; TRBD1 matches at 8 bases. With V trimmed by 9 bases and J by 6 bases, 4 bases remained unmatched. The CDR3 is 12 residues long. Germline lookup yields CDR1 MNHEY and CDR2 SMNVEV (reference sequence). The CDR3 here is CASKGTGNIQYF. CDR3 in DNA: TGTGCCAGTAAGGGGACAGGAAACATTCAGTACTTC.

This clonotype was found a few times. V and J are TRBV29-1 and TRBJ1-2; D is undetermined. This CDR3 comprises 11 residues. Trimming stripped 4 bases from V and 2 bases from J, with 5 bases between. CDR1 and CDR2 (germline): SQVTM, ANQGSEA. CDR3: CSVVENYGYTF. The CDR3 DNA reads as TGCAGCGTTGTAGAGAACTATGGCTACACCTTC.

This clonotype has a count of ten or more. V usage is TRBV6-2 or TRBV6-3 and J usage is TRBJ1-1, with D perhaps matching TRBD1 (5 bases). The CDR3 spans 13 residues. Trimming shortened V by 8 bases and J by 4 bases, and 14 bases separated the two germline ends. Germline values: CDR1 MNHEY, CDR2 SVGEGT. The CDR3 loop reads CASSGRDVTEAFF. As DNA, the CDR3 is TGTGCCAGCTCAGGCAGGGATGTCACTGAAGCTTTCTTT.

In this sample, this clonotype turned up many times. The gene calls are TRBV7-3 and TRBJ1-2; D unresolved. Trimming took off 2 bases at V and 0 bases at J, with 10 bases between the two ends. The CDR3 loop spans 15 amino acids. Per germline, CDR1 SGHTA and CDR2 FQGTGA. The CDR3 spells CASSLLGLTNYGYTF. The CDR3 coding sequence is TGTGCCAGCAGCTTATTAGGGCTAACTAACTATGGCTACACCTTC. The entire variable domain, with the rest obtained from reference TRBV7-3 and TRBJ1-2, is as follows: GAGVSQTPSNKVTEKGKYVELRCDPISGHTALYWYRQSLGQGPEFLIYFQGTGAADDSGLPNDRFFAVRPEGSVSTLKIQRTERGDSAVYLCASSLLGLTNYGYTFGSGTRLTVV.

The chain employs TRBV7-2 and TRBJ1-2, with 8 bases matching TRBD1. This CDR3 is built from 13 residues. Germline CDR1 SGHTA, CDR2 FQGNSA. The V segment lost 3 bases and the J segment 8 bases; nucleotides outside the gene matches: 5. Written as DNA, the CDR3 is TGTGCCAGCAGCTTGATGACAGGGGTAGGCTACACCTTC. It codes for CASSLMTGVGYTF.

This clonotype was seen many times. The V gene is TRBV12-3 or TRBV12-4, the J gene TRBJ1-5; TRBD1 agrees at 7 bases. The CDR3 covers 15 residues. The V and J ends lost 6 bases and 6 bases, in that order; junction bases with no gene match: 11. The CDR3 nucleotides read TGTGCCAGCAGCCGCGGGACAGAGGGCCTTCAGCCCCAGCATTTT. It yields the protein CASSRGTEGLQPQHF.

This clonotype has a count of ten or more. The V and J genes are TRBV9 and TRBJ2-7, with 8 bases aligning to TRBD1. The CDR3 has 14 residues. Germline trimming cut 4 bases from V and 6 bases from J; bases unmatched to any gene: 9. The germline V gene encodes CDR1 SGDLS and CDR2 YYNGEE. The CDR3 loop reads CASSSADRVFEQYF. CDR3 sequence (DNA): TGTGCCAGCAGCTCGGCGGACAGGGTGTTCGAGCAGTACTTC.

The sample holds many counts of this clonotype. The J gene is TRBJ1-5, the V gene TRBV9; D gene ambiguous. This CDR3 has 14 residues. Per the germline V gene, CDR1 is SGDLS and CDR2 is YYNGEE. With 4 bases removed from V and 0 bases from J, the gap between germline ends came to 8 bases. Written as DNA, the CDR3 is TGTGCCAGCAGCCCGGATTCTAGCAATCAGCCCCAGCATTTT. Translation: CASSPDSSNQPQHF.

This clonotype was observed many times. The chain has TRBV20-1 and TRBJ2-3, with D possibly matching TRBD2 (6 bases). CDR3 length equals 15 residues. Germline V CDR1 and CDR2: DFQATT, SNEGSKA (reference sequence). V was shortened by 6 bases and J by 2 bases, with 18 bases between the two germline ends. CDR3: CSALSGRGNTDTQYF. CDR3 nucleotide sequence: TGCAGTGCCCTTAGCGGTCGGGGGAACACAGATACGCAGTATTTT.

This clonotype was detected ten times or more. The chain combines TRBV12-3 or TRBV12-4 with TRBJ1-2, with 8 bases identical to TRBD1. The CDR3 sequence is 14 residues long. Trimming at V came to 6 bases and at J to 8 bases, leaving 11 bases not matched to a gene. The CDR3 DNA reads TGTGCCAGCAGCCGTCAAGTCCGGGACAGGGGCTACACCTTC. It translates to CASSRQVRDRGYTF.

Ten or more counts support this clonotype. V is TRBV4-1 and J is TRBJ2-5; no reliable D call. The germline CDR1 and CDR2 sequences are MGHRA and YSYEKL. The CDR3 consists of 15 residues. The V end lost 3 bases, the J end lost 5 bases, and 16 bases lay between the germline ends. CDR3 bases: TGCGCCAGCAGCCACTCGCCCGGGCCCGGGGAGACCCAGTACTTC. Translated, it gives CASSHSPGPGETQYF.